This entry lists 11 T cell receptor beta chains sequenced from one sample in a study of shared clonotypes between healthy human individuals. Data came from immunoSEQ multiplex PCR; TCRdb stores just in-frame clones and leaves some out. The repertoire holds about 680,000 clones, with 72% as singletons. Sequencing used memory CD4+ T cells sorted from blood. Subset defined: CD45RA-negative fraction. These receptor sequences come from a woman aged 25 to 39 in good health.

CDR3 protein: CSVELDRAYEQYF. The CDR3 bases are TGCAGCGTTGAACTGGACAGGGCGTACGAGCAGTACTTC. The chain links TRBV29-1 to TRBJ2-7; TRBD1 aligns across 8 bases. Germline trimming cut 2 bases from V and 4 bases from J; bases unmatched to any gene: 4. Germline CDR1 is SQVTM and CDR2 is ANQGSEA. This CDR3 comprises 13 residues.

This clone has more than one count but fewer than ten. CDR3: CASSPVGRNYGYTF. The CDR3 DNA follows: TGTGCCAGCTCACCGGTAGGGCGGAACTATGGCTACACCTTC. J is TRBJ1-2 and V is TRBV18; D unresolved. The V gene's germline CDR1 is KGHSH and CDR2 LQKENI. V was pared by 3 bases and J by 2 bases, with 10 bases between. The CDR3 runs 14 residues.

This clone has only a few counts. Within the sample, other DNA sequences also encode this same CDR3. J is TRBJ2-7 and V is TRBV28; D gene uncertain. V was trimmed by 5 bases and J by 4 bases, leaving 6 bases between them. This CDR3 has 11 residues. Looked up from germline, CDR1 is MDHEN and CDR2 is SYDVKM. As DNA, the CDR3 is TGTGCCAGCAGTCCACGATACGAGCAGTACTTC. Its translation is CASSPRYEQYF.

This chain links TRBV7-9 with TRBJ1-2; D is unclear. The CDR3 runs 12 residues. With 1 base removed from V and 8 bases from J, the gap between germline ends came to 8 bases. From germline, CDR1 is SEHNR and CDR2 FQNEAQ (reference sequence). This chain's CDR3 is CASSLDGGGYTF. CDR3 nucleotide sequence: TGTGCCAGCAGCTTAGATGGCGGGGGCTACACCTTC.

The chain has TRBV11-2 and TRBJ2-1; a possible D gene is TRBD2 (5 bases). The CDR3 contains 13 residues. Germline-derived CDR1 and CDR2 are SGHAT and FQNNGV. The V end lost 7 bases, the J end lost 7 bases, and 14 bases lay between the germline ends. As DNA, the CDR3 is TGTGCCAGCAATCGGGGAAACGGGAATGAGCAGTTCTTC. Amino acids: CASNRGNGNEQFF.

The chain joins TRBV5-1 to TRBJ2-3, with D maybe TRBD2 (6 bases). CDR1 is SGHRS, CDR2 YFSETQ, per germline. The V end lost 0 bases, the J end lost 4 bases, and 12 bases lay between the germline ends. The CDR3 contains 15 residues. The CDR3 DNA reads TGCGCCAGCAGCTTGGCTAGCGTCGTCGCAGATACGCAGTATTTT. It specifies CASSLASVVADTQYF.

This chain uses TRBV5-1 with TRBJ2-7; D is tentatively TRBD1 or TRBD2 (5 bases each). The V end was cut by 0 bases, the J end by 6 bases, with 10 bases between. The germline gives CDR1 SGHRS, CDR2 YFSETQ. CDR3 length: 13 amino acids. CDR3 nucleotides: TGCGCCAGCAGCTTGGGGGGGTCCCTCGAGCAGTACTTC. It translates to CASSLGGSLEQYF.

The chain combines TRBV5-6 with TRBJ2-7; 10 positions agree with TRBD2. Germline values: CDR1 SGHDT, CDR2 YYEEEE. Unmatched junction bases numbered 3, after V lost 0 bases and J lost 3 bases. The CDR3 is 15 residues long. CDR3: CASSLAPSGSYEQYF. The CDR3 DNA reads TGTGCCAGCAGCTTGGCCCCTAGCGGGAGCTACGAGCAGTACTTC.

This clone was recorded a few times. The rearrangement links TRBV11-2 to TRBJ2-7; the D is unclear. Germline values: CDR1 SGHAT, CDR2 FQNNGV. V was cut by 0 bases and J by 7 bases, with 13 bases left in between. The CDR3 runs to 14 residues. In DNA form, the CDR3 reads TGTGCCAGCAGCTTAGATCCGGATCGGCGGGAGCAGTACTTC. Amino acids: CASSLDPDRREQYF.

This clone turned up a few times. The rearrangement uses TRBV28 and TRBJ2-1; possibly TRBD1 for D (6 bases). CDR1 is MDHEN, CDR2 SYDVKM, per germline. CDR3 length: 14 amino acids. Trimming shortened V by 6 bases and J by 8 bases, and 17 bases separated the two germline ends. The CDR3 sequence: CASRRRTESDEQFF. CDR3 bases: TGTGCCAGCAGGCGCCGGACAGAGAGCGATGAGCAGTTCTTC.

The rearrangement links TRBV28 to TRBJ2-7; TRBD2 agrees at 12 bases. The CDR3 totals 13 residues. The germline CDR1 and CDR2 sequences are MDHEN and SYDVKM. V shed 9 bases, J shed 2 bases, and the junction held 2 bases outside the gene matches. This CDR3 reads CASLAGGPYEQYF. The CDR3 DNA reads TGTGCCAGTCTAGCGGGAGGGCCCTACGAGCAGTACTTC. Combining the CDR3 with reference TRBV28 and TRBJ2-7 gives the whole variable domain DVKVTQSSRYLVKRTGEKVFLECVQDMDHENMFWYRQDPGLGLRLIYFSYDVKMKEKGDIPEGYSVSREKKERFSLILESASTNQTSMYLCASLAGGPYEQYFGPGTRLTVT.